The TCR beta chain described here comes from a study of spatial heterogeneity in lung cancer. Findings of the study overall: Tumors with more nonsynonymous mutations had more expanded intratumoral alpha and beta TCRs.

Comments on this clonotype: What it recognizes is unknown.

TCRdb used MiXCR to reprocess the 5' RACE reads, holding one entry per CDR3 protein. The table records about 3,000 distinct CDR3 sequences, 15% to 20% of them present only once. Time point denoted: sample taken at primary tumor resection. Per the germline V gene, CDR1 is SEHNR and CDR2 is FQNEAQ (reference sequence). The CDR3 is made up of 16 amino acids. The J segment lost 5 bases and the V segment lost 5 bases, leaving 14 bases of the junction unmatched. The receptor comes from a male donor with early-stage non-small cell lung cancer. Specimen: lung tumor tissue, collected at surgery. The chain joins TRBV7-9 to TRBJ1-1; 7 bases line up with TRBD1. In nucleotides, the CDR3 is TGTGCCAGCAGCCTACATCAAAAGGGGGCTAGGACTGAAGCTTTCTTT. This gives the protein CASSLHQKGARTEAFF.